These 26 T cell receptor beta chains were sequenced from one sample in a study of T cells in Graves' hyperthyroidism and ophthalmopathy. TCR beta CDR3 sequences were amplified from RNA transcripts. First-round RT-PCR targeting the TCR CDR3 was performed with the HTBI primer set. TCRdb reanalysed the multiplex PCR reads using MiXCR and keeps one entry per CDR3 protein. The sample holds about 560,000 distinct CDR3 sequences, 15% to 18% seen once. The material sequenced was blood. These receptors were taken from a woman aged 25 to 39 with Graves' hyperthyroidism.

This clonotype was counted only a few times. CDR3 nucleotide sequence: TGTGCCAGCAGCCACCCTAGACAGGGGCTTGGCTACACCTTC. Residues: CASSHPRQGLGYTF. This rearrangement joins TRBV14 to TRBJ1-2; TRBD1 matches 8 bases. V shed 3 bases, J shed 7 bases, and the junction held 7 bases outside the gene matches. CDR3 length: 14 amino acids. The germline gives CDR1 SGHDN, CDR2 FVKESK.

Many counts were recorded for this clonotype. CDR3 protein: CASSRTSGPYNEQFF. The CDR3 DNA reads TGTGCCAGCAGTCGGACTAGCGGTCCCTACAATGAGCAGTTCTTC. The chain employs TRBV2 and TRBJ2-1; 10 nucleotides match TRBD2. This CDR3 contains 15 residues. V trimming: 5 bases; J trimming: 2 bases; junction bases outside the gene matches: 3. Per germline, CDR1 SNHLY and CDR2 FYNNEI.

The chain couples TRBV10-3 to TRBJ1-2; D is ambiguous. CDR1 and CDR2 (germline): ENHRY, SYGVKD. This CDR3 has 13 amino acids. V dropped 2 bases and J dropped 8 bases, with 12 bases sitting between them. The CDR3 DNA reads TGTGCCATCAGTGAGAAGCAGGTTGGGGGCTACACCTTC. Translating it yields CAISEKQVGGYTF.

This chain connects TRBV7-9 to TRBJ2-2; 10 nucleotides agree with TRBD1. The CDR3 has 18 amino acids. Germline-derived CDR1 and CDR2 are SEHNR and FQNEAQ (reference sequence). V dropped 5 bases and J dropped 3; count of bases not matched to a gene: 12. The CDR3, as DNA: TGTGCCAGCAGCCGAAGGACAGGGGGAAGTTGGGACACCGGGGAGCTGTTTTTT. Translating it yields CASSRRTGGSWDTGELFF.

This clonotype was detected a few times. This chain uses TRBV4-2 with TRBJ1-1, with TRBD1 identical over 7 bases. This CDR3 is built from 16 residues. The V segment lost 3 bases and the J segment 0 bases; nucleotides outside the gene matches: 7. Germline V lookup: CDR1 LGHNA, CDR2 YNFKEQ. The CDR3 sequence: CASSQEHGTVNTEAFF. CDR3 nucleotides: TGTGCCAGCAGCCAGGAGCACGGGACAGTGAACACTGAAGCTTTCTTT.

This clonotype came up many times. The chain recombines TRBV7-9 with TRBJ2-1, with TRBD2 matching 7 bases. Losses at the gene ends were 5 bases for V and 3 bases for J; bases not matched to a gene: 10. CDR3 length equals 16 residues. Germline CDR1 and CDR2: SEHNR and FQNEAQ (reference sequence). Here the CDR3 reads CASSPRDYPDYNEQFF. In nucleotides, the CDR3 is TGTGCCAGCAGCCCACGGGACTACCCGGACTACAATGAGCAGTTCTTC.

This clonotype was picked up a small number of times. The chain uses TRBV7-9 and TRBJ2-1; TRBD1 is a possible D gene (5 bases). Trimming pared 5 bases from V and 11 bases from J, leaving 19 bases between. CDR1 is SEHNR and CDR2 is FQNEAQ in the germline V gene (reference sequence). The CDR3 extends over 14 amino acids. Here the CDR3 reads CASSEVGPAGQQFF. The CDR3 DNA reads as TGTGCCAGCAGCGAGGTAGGGCCCGCAGGGCAGCAGTTCTTC.

This clonotype has a handful of counts. The chain joins TRBV19 to TRBJ1-2, with D uncertain. Germline loops: CDR1 LNHDA, CDR2 SQIVND (reference sequence). Trimming took 8 bases from V and 7 from J, leaving 14 bases between them. This CDR3 contains 12 residues. The CDR3 DNA follows: TGTGCCAGTTCGCCCGGGGTTGTTGGCTACACCTTC. This gives the protein CASSPGVVGYTF.

This clonotype was counted once. The chain employs TRBV12-3 or TRBV12-4 and TRBJ1-2; D remains ambiguous. The CDR3 is 11 amino acids. The V end was cut by 5 bases, the J end by 10 bases, with 11 bases between. This CDR3 is CASSRTYDYTF. CDR3 coding DNA: TGTGCCAGCAGTCGCACTTACGACTACACCTTC.

CDR3 nucleotide sequence: TGTGCCAGCAGCTTCGGGCGGGCAACTAATGAAAAACTGTTTTTT. Its protein product is CASSFGRATNEKLFF. The chain uses TRBV5-4 and TRBJ1-4; D call uncertain. V was trimmed by 2 bases and J by 0 bases, leaving 8 bases between them. In germline, CDR1 is SGHNT, CDR2 YYREEE (reference sequence). The CDR3 is 15 amino acids.

This clonotype was seen at least ten times. The V gene is TRBV6-6, the J gene TRBJ2-3; D call uncertain. This CDR3 has 16 residues. The V end was cut by 1 base, the J end by 3 bases, with 14 bases between. Germline loops: CDR1 MNHNY, CDR2 SVGAGI (reference sequence). DNA of the CDR3: TGTGCCAGCAGTTACTTACGGAGTGTGGGAACAGATACGCAGTATTTT. Its protein is CASSYLRSVGTDTQYF.

This clonotype was observed many times. The V and J genes are TRBV20-1 and TRBJ2-1; TRBD2 matches 11 bases. V gave up 6 bases and J gave up 1 base; unmatched junction bases: 11. Germline loops: CDR1 DFQATT, CDR2 SNEGSKA (reference sequence). This CDR3 is built from 17 residues. The CDR3 reads CSAPLAGGPRSYNEQFF. The CDR3 region has the DNA TGCAGTGCGCCCTTAGCGGGAGGGCCGAGATCCTACAATGAGCAGTTCTTC.

The rearrangement joins TRBV15 to TRBJ1-2; maybe TRBD1 (6 bases). Trimming removed 0 bases from V and 4 bases from J, with 12 bases in between. CDR1 LNHNV and CDR2 YYDKDF come from the germline V gene (reference sequence). The CDR3 is made up of 15 amino acids. The CDR3 DNA sequence: TGTGCCACCAGCAGAGATGGGGGCAGCTCCTATGGCTACACCTTC. It codes for CATSRDGGSSYGYTF.

The rearrangement joins TRBV10-3 to TRBJ1-3; perhaps TRBD1 as D (6 bases). The V and J ends lost 3 bases and 1 base respectively, with 7 bases between them. The CDR3 covers 14 residues. Germline V lookup: CDR1 ENHRY, CDR2 SYGVKD. The CDR3 DNA sequence: TGTGCCATCAGTGACAGGGGATCTGGAAACACCATATATTTT. Protein: CAISDRGSGNTIYF.

At least ten counts were recorded for this clonotype. The chain is built from TRBV13 and TRBJ1-2; D unresolved. CDR3 length: 12 amino acids. V dropped 8 bases and J dropped 2 bases, with 9 bases sitting between them. The germline gives CDR1 PRHDT, CDR2 FYEKMQ (reference sequence). The CDR3 is CASDTANYGYTF. In nucleotides, the CDR3 is TGTGCCAGCGATACAGCAAACTATGGCTACACCTTC.

This clonotype was counted once. This may arise from a read error, as a much more abundant clone is one base away. This chain connects TRBV14 to TRBJ2-7; TRBD2 might be the D (5 bases). V was cut by 8 bases and J by 2 bases, with 16 bases left in between. The CDR3 has 14 residues. The V gene's germline CDR1 is SGHDN and CDR2 FVKESK. The DNA of the CDR3 is TGTGCCAGCGGCCGCTCCGGGGAAACCTACGAGCAGTACTTC. Translated, it gives CASGRSGETYEQYF.

This clonotype was observed a few times. The genes are TRBV10-3 and TRBJ2-7; the D is unclear. Germline CDR1 reads ENHRY; CDR2 reads SYGVKD. The V end was cut by 0 bases, the J end by 3 bases, with 9 bases between. The CDR3 totals 14 residues. The chain's CDR3 is CAISESSPGYEQYF. The CDR3 DNA reads as TGTGCCATCAGTGAGTCGAGTCCCGGCTACGAGCAGTACTTC.

The chain uses TRBV30 and TRBJ2-1; 8 nucleotides line up with TRBD1. The CDR3 runs 16 residues. The germline V gene encodes CDR1 GTSNPN and CDR2 SVGIG (reference sequence). The V gene end was trimmed by 1 base and the J gene end by 6 bases; junction bases not matched to a gene: 11. CDR3 nucleotide sequence: TGTGCCTGGAGTGCAGCGGACAGGGTTTTGGTCAATGAGCAGTTCTTC. Translating gives CAWSAADRVLVNEQFF. The full variable domain, with the rest looked up from reference TRBV30 and TRBJ2-1, is SQTIHQWPATLVQPVGSPLSLECTVEGTSNPNLYWYRQAAGRGLQLLFYSVGIGQISSEVPQNLSASRPQDRQFILSSKKLLLSDSGFYLCAWSAADRVLVNEQFFGPGTRLTVL.

The CDR3 region has the DNA TGTGCCAGCCTATCGGGACCTCGGTGGGGGACTGAAGCTTTCTTT. As protein: CASLSGPRWGTEAFF. The chain is built from TRBV19 and TRBJ1-1; a weak D match, TRBD1 (5 bases). Germline CDR1 is LNHDA and CDR2 is SQIVND (reference sequence). Trimming took 9 bases from V and 5 from J, leaving 22 bases between them. The CDR3 has 15 amino acids.

This clonotype came up many times. The chain has TRBV11-2 and TRBJ2-3, with a tentative D call TRBD2 (7 bases). Trimming cost V 6 bases and J 3 bases, with 16 bases left between them. The germline V gene has CDR1 SGHAT and CDR2 FQNNGV. CDR3 length: 15 amino acids. CDR3 nucleotides: TGTGCCAGCAGTGTACGGGGGGCGAGTACAGATACGCAGTATTTT. Amino acids: CASSVRGASTDTQYF.

This clonotype has a count of ten or more. The J gene is TRBJ2-7, the V gene TRBV30; tentatively, D is TRBD2 (6 bases). Germline assignment: CDR1 GTSNPN and CDR2 SVGIG (reference sequence). This CDR3 spans 12 amino acids. Trimming shortened V by 3 bases and J by 5 bases, and 11 bases separated the two germline ends. The CDR3 protein is CAWRRRGNEQYF. CDR3 DNA: TGTGCCTGGAGGCGGAGGGGAAACGAGCAGTACTTC.

A few counts support this clonotype. The chain is built from TRBV18 and TRBJ2-1, with 8 bases fitting TRBD2. Trimming cost V 4 bases and J 4 bases; bases outside gene matches: 12. There are 17 residues in the CDR3. Germline CDR1 reads KGHSH; CDR2 reads LQKENI. Here the CDR3 reads CASSLNIAGTGYNEQFF. DNA for the CDR3: TGTGCCAGCTCACTCAACATAGCGGGAACTGGTTACAATGAGCAGTTCTTC.

At least ten counts were recorded for this clonotype. The chain has TRBV30 and TRBJ2-3; possible D gene TRBD2, 5 bases. Germline-derived CDR1 and CDR2 are GTSNPN and SVGIG (reference sequence). V lost 5 bases to trimming and J lost 0 bases, with 12 bases between them. CDR3 length equals 14 residues. CDR3 residues: CAWQTTLSTDTQYF. The CDR3 nucleotides are TGTGCCTGGCAGACTACTCTGAGCACAGATACGCAGTATTTT.

The CDR3 DNA sequence: TGCAGTGCTAGACTGACTAGCGGGACCCCCGAGCAGTACTTC. Amino acids: CSARLTSGTPEQYF. The rearrangement joins TRBV20-1 to TRBJ2-7; 11 bases map to TRBD2. Germline CDR1 is DFQATT and CDR2 is SNEGSKA (reference sequence). The CDR3 has 14 residues. V lost 2 bases to trimming and J lost 6 bases; unmatched junction nucleotides: 6.

This clonotype was seen many times. The J gene is TRBJ1-5, the V gene TRBV20-1; D unclear. V lost 1 base, J lost 3 bases, and 10 bases lay in between. The CDR3 covers 14 residues. Per germline, CDR1 DFQATT and CDR2 SNEGSKA (reference sequence). The CDR3 is CSARGLMANQPQHF. DNA of the CDR3: TGCAGTGCTAGAGGGTTGATGGCCAATCAGCCCCAGCATTTT.

This clonotype appeared many times. The chain is built from TRBV29-1 and TRBJ2-1; 13 positions agree with TRBD2. Per germline, CDR1 SQVTM and CDR2 ANQGSEA. The CDR3 is 16 residues long. Trimming at V came to 5 bases and at J to 6 bases, leaving 10 bases not matched to a gene. CDR3 sequence: CSVTTGLAGALNEQFF. DNA of the CDR3: TGCAGCGTTACCACTGGACTAGCGGGAGCTCTCAATGAGCAGTTCTTC.